Listed below are T cell receptor beta chains from one sample, sequenced in a study of TIL therapy for anti-PD-1-resistant metastatic lung cancer. The table came from immunoSEQ multiplex PCR; TCRdb's copy has only in-frame clones and leaves some out. In the table there are tens of thousands of clones, 70% to 85% of which are singletons. Sequenced here: tumor tissue, sampled at baseline. Every receptor here comes from a person aged 25 to 85 with non-small cell lung cancer. Both conserved end residues are trimmed from each CDR3.

V gene,J gene,CDR3 protein
TRBV5-6,TRBJ2-7,ASSSSGQTYEQY
TRBV28,TRBJ1-1,ASSFMYTEAF
TRBV7-2,TRBJ2-1,ASSKGDRGGDEQF
TRBV11-2,TRBJ1-2,ASSLDARDRYGYT
TRBV5-4,TRBJ2-7,ASSLGTLSSYEQY
TRBV7-6,TRBJ1-5,ASSFRGNQPQH
TRBV11-2,TRBJ2-1,ASSLSPAGGQGLF
TRBV10-3,TRBJ2-7,AISVRSEGYEQY
TRBV30,TRBJ2-3,AWKGKGRVSPTDTQY
TRBV6-1,TRBJ2-7,ASSESSGVFEQY
TRBV9,TRBJ2-3,ASSPEGGRGFKDTQY
TRBV5-4,TRBJ1-1,ASSSFGPAGTEAF
TRBV7-3,TRBJ2-6,ASSTGTGPSSGANVLT
TRBV28,TRBJ1-6,ASSRWTGGYNSPLH
TRBV5-1,TRBJ2-5,ASSSLAGAETQY
TRBV5-1,TRBJ2-7,ASSSTGDGNEQY
TRBV6-1,TRBJ1-1,ASSEGTAYTEAF
TRBV6-1,TRBJ2-7,ASNPRAGGAYEQY